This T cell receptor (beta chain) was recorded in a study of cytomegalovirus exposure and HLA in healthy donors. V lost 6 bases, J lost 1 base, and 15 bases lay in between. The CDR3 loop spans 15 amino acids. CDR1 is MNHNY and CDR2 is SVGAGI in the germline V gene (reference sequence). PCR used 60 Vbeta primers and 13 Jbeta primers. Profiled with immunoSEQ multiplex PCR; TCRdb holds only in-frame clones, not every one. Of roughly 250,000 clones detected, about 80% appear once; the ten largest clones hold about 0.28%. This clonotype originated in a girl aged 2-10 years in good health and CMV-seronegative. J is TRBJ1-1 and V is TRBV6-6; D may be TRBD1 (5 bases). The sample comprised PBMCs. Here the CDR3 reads CASRPAGPRNTEAFF. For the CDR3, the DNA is TGTGCCAGCAGACCTGCGGGACCGAGGAACACTGAAGCTTTCTTT.